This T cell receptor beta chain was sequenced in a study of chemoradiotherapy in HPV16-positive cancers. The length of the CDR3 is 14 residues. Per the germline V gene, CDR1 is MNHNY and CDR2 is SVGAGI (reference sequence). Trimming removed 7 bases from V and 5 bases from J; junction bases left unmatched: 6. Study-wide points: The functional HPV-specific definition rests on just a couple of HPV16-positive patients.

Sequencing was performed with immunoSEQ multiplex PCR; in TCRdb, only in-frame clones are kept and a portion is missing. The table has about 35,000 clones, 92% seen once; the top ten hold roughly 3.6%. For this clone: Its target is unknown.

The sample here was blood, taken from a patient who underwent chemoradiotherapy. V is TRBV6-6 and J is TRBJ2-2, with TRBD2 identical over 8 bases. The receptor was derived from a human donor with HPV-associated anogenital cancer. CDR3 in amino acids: CASIGTSGTGELFF. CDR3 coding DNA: TGTGCCAGCATCGGGACTAGTGGGACCGGGGAGCTGTTTTTT.